The rows below give T cell receptor beta chains drawn from one sample of a study of control samples from healthy donors and cancer patients. The table came from immunoSEQ multiplex PCR; TCRdb's copy has only in-frame clones and leaves some out. This sample has roughly 190,000 clones, with roughly 91% found just once. The material sequenced was blood. The receptor set was obtained from a woman between 25 and 40 years old in good health. The CDR3 runs from the conserved cysteine through the conserved F or W. Fields, in order: D gene, J gene, clone size, V gene, CDR3 DNA, CDR3 protein. A D gene is named only where the DNA matches it firmly. A clone size is listed for some rows: how often the clone was seen (once, few, many), or a class if it is expanded.

TRBD1,TRBJ2-5,.,TRBV5-1,TGCGCCAGCAGCTTACCCGGGACAGGGGAGACCCAGTACTTC,CASSLPGTGETQYF
TRBD2,TRBJ2-1,.,TRBV14,TGTGCCAGCAGACGGGGACAGGTCCTAGCGGGAGGGCAGAATGAGCAGTTCTTC,CASRRGQVLAGGQNEQFF
TRBD1,TRBJ2-4,.,TRBV11-2,TGTGCCAGCACCGACAGGGTAGCCAAAAACATTCAGTACTTC,CASTDRVAKNIQYF
.,TRBJ1-2,.,TRBV6-2/TRBV6-3,TGTGCCAGCAGTTATGGGGAGAACTATGGCTACACCTTC,CASSYGENYGYTF
TRBD1,TRBJ1-2,.,TRBV4-1,TGCGCCAGCAGCCGCAGGGGGCAATATGGCTACACCTTC,CASSRRGQYGYTF
TRBD2,TRBJ2-2,.,TRBV11-3,TGTGCCAGCAGCCCGGGACTAGCGGGAGCCGGGGAGCTGTTTTTT,CASSPGLAGAGELFF
TRBD1,TRBJ2-7,.,TRBV13,TGTGCCAGCAGGCAACAGGGGGACGAGCAGTACTTC,CASRQQGDEQYF
.,TRBJ1-4,.,TRBV4-1,TGCGCCAGCAGCCAGAGAGGTCCGATGGATTGGGAAAAACTGTTTTTT,CASSQRGPMDWEKLFF
TRBD1,TRBJ2-3,.,TRBV27,TGTGCCAGCAGTTCGAGGACAGGGGGCTCATTAGATACGCAGTATTTT,CASSSRTGGSLDTQYF
TRBD1,TRBJ1-1,once,TRBV6-1,TGTGCCAGCAGTGAAGGGGCGGACAGGGAAACTTTCTTT,CASSEGADRETFF
.,TRBJ1-6,.,TRBV12-5,TGTGCTAGTGCCAATTCAATCATACAGGTCTATAATTCACCCCTCCACTTT,CASANSIIQVYNSPLHF
.,TRBJ1-6,.,TRBV9,TGTGCCAGCAGCGTAGGGGGGTCCTATAATTCACCCCTCCACTTT,CASSVGGSYNSPLHF
.,TRBJ2-7,.,TRBV18,TGTGCCAGCTCACCACCGGGCAGGGGTGAAGAGCAGTACTTC,CASSPPGRGEEQYF
.,TRBJ2-6,.,TRBV15,TGTGCCACCAGCAGAGATGGCTCTGGGGCCAACGTCCTGACTTTC,CATSRDGSGANVLTF
.,TRBJ2-6,.,TRBV11-3,TGTGCCAGCAGCGGCAGGGGAGATGGGGCCAACGTCCTGACTTTC,CASSGRGDGANVLTF
.,TRBJ1-1,few,TRBV7-3,TGTGCCAGCAGCTTACAGGGACCCACCATGAACACTGAAGCTTTCTTT,CASSLQGPTMNTEAFF
TRBD1,TRBJ1-6,.,TRBV5-1,TGCGCCAGCAGCTTGGGACAGGGGGCAAATTCACCCCTCCACTTT,CASSLGQGANSPLHF
TRBD1,TRBJ2-1,.,TRBV5-1,TGCGCCAGCAGCGTACAGGGGGCGCCGGACAATGAGCAGTTCTTC,CASSVQGAPDNEQFF
.,TRBJ1-2,.,TRBV4-3,TGCGCCAGCAGCCAAGAATCGGGTAACTATGGCTACACCTTC,CASSQESGNYGYTF
TRBD1,TRBJ1-1,.,TRBV6-5,TGTGCCACCAACAGGGGTGCAAACACTGAAGCTTTCTTT,CATNRGANTEAFF
TRBD1,TRBJ2-7,.,TRBV19,TGTGCCAGTAGTAGTGGGGACAGCTACGAGCAGTACTTC,CASSSGDSYEQYF
.,TRBJ1-4,.,TRBV9,TGTGCCAGCAGCGGGGCCGCAACTAATGAAAAACTGTTTTTT,CASSGAATNEKLFF
.,TRBJ1-4,.,TRBV2,TGTGCCAGCAGTGACGGGGGCCCAACTAATGAAAAACTGTTTTTT,CASSDGGPTNEKLFF
TRBD2,TRBJ2-3,.,TRBV19,TGTGCCAGCCCGACTAGCGGGGTCGAGCAGTATTTT,CASPTSGVEQYF
TRBD2,TRBJ2-7,.,TRBV7-9,TGTGCCAGCAGCTTCGGTAGCGGGAGGGGGTACGAGCAGTACTTC,CASSFGSGRGYEQYF
TRBD2,TRBJ2-7,.,TRBV28,TGTGCCAGCAGTTACCTTGGGACTAGCCTAACCTACGAGCAGTACTTC,CASSYLGTSLTYEQYF
TRBD1,TRBJ2-7,.,TRBV28,TGTGCCAGCAGGAATCACAGGGGGGCCTACGAGCAGTACTTC,CASRNHRGAYEQYF
.,TRBJ1-3,.,TRBV3-1/TRBV3-2,TGTGCCAGCAGCCCCCGGACTGTAAGAAACACCATATATTTT,CASSPRTVRNTIYF
TRBD2,TRBJ2-1,.,TRBV24-1,TGTGCCACCAGTGATTCCCTAGCGGGTAACTACAATGAGCAGTTCTTC,CATSDSLAGNYNEQFF
.,TRBJ1-2,.,TRBV2,TGTGCCAGCAGTGAAGCGGTTAGGGTTGGCTACACCTTC,CASSEAVRVGYTF
TRBD2,TRBJ2-1,once,TRBV14,TGTGCCAGCAGCCACGGGACTAGCGGGAGTAATGAGCAGTTCTTC,CASSHGTSGSNEQFF
TRBD2,TRBJ2-3,.,TRBV4-1,TGCGCCAGCAGCCCGGGGGCTAGCGGGGGGCATGGCACAGATACGCAGTATTTT,CASSPGASGGHGTDTQYF
.,TRBJ1-1,.,TRBV6-5,TGTGCCAGCAGCCTCCGAGGGTCTGAAGCTTTCTTT,CASSLRGSEAFF
.,TRBJ1-4,.,TRBV28,TGTGCCAGCAGTTTAGGAGGGAATAATGAAAAACTGTTTTTT,CASSLGGNNEKLFF
TRBD1,TRBJ1-2,.,TRBV3-1/TRBV3-2,TGTGCCAGCAGCCACACCGGGACAGGCTATGGCTACACCTTC,CASSHTGTGYGYTF
.,TRBJ2-5,.,TRBV27,TGTGCCAGCAGTTTCAGACGGAACCAAGAGACCCAGTACTTC,CASSFRRNQETQYF
.,TRBJ1-5,.,TRBV5-4,TGTGCCAGCAGCTTGGGGCCCGATAGCAATCAGCCCCAGCATTTT,CASSLGPDSNQPQHF
TRBD2,TRBJ2-3,.,TRBV24-1,TGTGCCACCAGTGATCCGGGCGGGAGGGGCACAGATACGCAGTATTTT,CATSDPGGRGTDTQYF
.,TRBJ1-3,.,TRBV7-3,TGTGCCAGCAGCTTGGGGTCTGGAAACACCATATATTTT,CASSLGSGNTIYF
.,TRBJ1-1,few,TRBV3-1/TRBV3-2,TGTGCCAGCAGCCAAGCCACAGGAAATATGAACACTGAAGCTTTCTTT,CASSQATGNMNTEAFF
.,TRBJ2-2,once,TRBV6-4,TGTGCCAGCAGTGACTCCGGGACTACCGGGGAGCTGTTTTTT,CASSDSGTTGELFF
.,TRBJ1-3,.,TRBV11-2,TGTGCCAGCAGCTTTGGGGGGCTCGGCTCTGGAAACACCATATATTTT,CASSFGGLGSGNTIYF
.,TRBJ1-1,.,TRBV7-7,TGTGCTAGCAGCGTTCAGTTGAACACTGAAGCTTTCTTT,CASSVQLNTEAFF
.,TRBJ2-2,.,TRBV7-9,TGTGCCAGCAGCCGACTAGCCGGGGAGCTGTTTTTT,CASSRLAGELFF
TRBD2,TRBJ2-7,.,TRBV24-1,TGTGCCACCAGTGAAAGCGGGAGTCCCCCCTACGAGCAGTACTTC,CATSESGSPPYEQYF
TRBD1,TRBJ2-7,.,TRBV5-1,TGCGCCAGCAGCTTGGGGGACAGGGGAACCTACGAGCAGTACTTC,CASSLGDRGTYEQYF